Presented here are 3 T cell receptor beta chains from one specimen sequenced in a study of blood T cell repertoires in COVID-19. The method was immunoSEQ multiplex PCR; TCRdb's version includes in-frame clones alone and lacks a portion of them. The sample lists more than 300,000 clones; 89% were seen once. Sequencing was done on a sample of PBMCs or T cells enriched from blood (not recorded which). The receptors come from a woman younger than 45 who had recovered from COVID-19.

The chain couples TRBV18 to TRBJ1-1; 11 nucleotides line up with TRBD1. This CDR3 comprises 18 residues. Trimming at V came to 6 bases and at J to 0 bases, leaving 12 bases not matched to a gene. Looked up from germline, CDR1 is KGHSH and CDR2 is LQKENI. The CDR3, as DNA: TGTGCCAGCTCTCTTGGACAGGGGGCTTTAAAGGTGAACACTGAAGCTTTCTTT. It is translated as CASSLGQGALKVNTEAFF.

This clone was observed a few times. The chain carries TRBV10-1 and TRBJ2-2; 7 bases match TRBD1. V lost 6 bases, J lost 3 bases, and 4 bases stayed unmatched. The CDR3 consists of 14 residues. The germline V gene has CDR1 WNHNN and CDR2 SYGVQD (reference sequence). The CDR3: CASRTGVDTGELFF. CDR3 sequence (DNA): TGCGCCAGCAGAACAGGGGTGGACACCGGGGAGCTGTTTTTT.

The chain has TRBV15 and TRBJ2-1; 7 nucleotides line up with TRBD2. The germline V gene has CDR1 LNHNV and CDR2 YYDKDF (reference sequence). The CDR3 totals 15 residues. Trimming cost V 1 base and J 8 bases; bases outside gene matches: 8. Written as DNA, the CDR3 is TGTGCCACCAGCAGAGTGGGGGAGGGAAGGGATGAGCAGTTCTTC. Protein product: CATSRVGEGRDEQFF.